Listed below are T cell receptor beta chains from one sample, sequenced in a study of neurological immune-mediated disorders. TCRdb recomputed calls from the 5' RACE reads with MiXCR, one row per CDR3 protein. The profile covers over 15,000 distinct CDR3 sequences, with about a fifth appearing a single time and about 23% taken by the ten largest. Sequenced: PBMCs. The receptors here all came from a man over 45 in good health. CDR3s include the opening cysteine and the closing phenylalanine or tryptophan. Each record gives: V gene, CDR3 protein.

TRBV29-1 | CSVEGGRGSNEQFF
TRBV5-1 | CASSPRLGTQYF
TRBV12-3/TRBV12-4 | CASSSLTIPGQAGYQPQHF
TRBV20-1 | CSARGTSGRVQETQYF
TRBV5-1 | CASSLRTNKGEQYF
TRBV6-5 | CASSYGGGLSYGYTF
TRBV28 | CASGRTGGQETQYF
TRBV20-1 | CSARVIETGSRSPLHF
TRBV30 | CAWSVGTSAGGYNEQFF
TRBV3-1 | CASSQGQINSPLHF
TRBV4-1 | CASSQGSLAGVYFADTQYF
TRBV4-1 | CASSQITSGSGTQYF
TRBV19 | CASSIGPYNEQFF
TRBV20-1 | CSASMPSGRAINEQFF
TRBV28 | CASSQPGTGHYNEQFF
TRBV20-1 | CSASNRDLFYNEQFF
TRBV7-3 | CASSLKAGKDVTGANVLTF
TRBV20-1 | CSARGPGINEQFF
TRBV5-6 | CASSSATYEQYF
TRBV2 | CASSSSGSFEQYF
TRBV5-1 | CASSPDRGLRGYTF
TRBV20-1 | CSATGLAADTQYF
TRBV20-1 | CSARGQGDYGYTF
TRBV12-3/TRBV12-4 | CASSLRQGAQPQHF
TRBV20-1 | CSPGGRDGKNIQYF
TRBV20-1 | CSTHPPYKSNEQFF
TRBV27 | CASGTGVNSPLHF
TRBV9 | CASSVATRVAGYTGELFF
TRBV20-1 | CSASGIAQETQYF
TRBV27 | CASSLWGSGELFF
TRBV29-1 | CSVGLAGGSDTQYF
TRBV20-1 | CSARTSRGHEQFF
TRBV20-1 | CSARSGGNQPQHF
TRBV7-2 | CASSPLLTSRNEQFF
TRBV7-2 | CASGGFSTDTQYF
TRBV29-1 | CSVESSGGEQFF
TRBV4-1 | CASSQLPGTQETQYF
TRBV20-1 | CSAAIEGGFSRSTKETQYF
TRBV21-1 | CASSPGQGSYNEQFF
TRBV10-3 | CAISIGQGYEQYF
TRBV4-2 | CASSPQGVSNQPQHF
TRBV7-2 | CASSPYRINYGYTF
TRBV10-3 | CAITDGGVSYEQYF
TRBV6-2/TRBV6-3 | CASSFTPNTEAFF
TRBV5-6 | CASSLWRSGANTGELFF